Sequencing of this T cell receptor beta chain was carried out in a study of T cell changes during pregnancy in multiple sclerosis. Sequencing was performed with immunoSEQ multiplex PCR; in TCRdb, only in-frame clones are kept and a portion is missing. Among some 120,000 clones listed, approximately 94% were seen once. This CDR3 has 15 residues. Germline-derived CDR1 and CDR2 are WSHSY and SAAADI. V lost 0 bases and J lost 7; bases outside the gene matches: 4. Sequenced here: peripheral blood, sampled before pregnancy. J is TRBJ1-4 and V is TRBV10-2; TRBD1 agrees at 8 bases. This receptor was obtained from a female donor with multiple sclerosis, enrolled in a pregnancy study. CDR3 region: CASSESQGASEKLFF. CDR3 DNA: TGCGCCAGCAGTGAGTCTCAGGGGGCAAGTGAAAAACTGTTTTTT.